These T cell receptor beta chains were read from a single sample in a study of T cell responses to AZD1222 COVID-19 vaccine. Data came from immunoSEQ multiplex PCR; TCRdb stores just in-frame clones and leaves some out. The sample lists around 150,000 clones, 90% occurring once. Sequenced here: peripheral blood, sampled 28 days after the second AZD1222 dose. The source of these receptors is an adult who received the AZD1222 COVID-19 vaccine. Each CDR3 is given with its conserved first and last residue. Fields, in order: V gene, J gene, D gene, CDR3 length, CDR3 protein, CDR3 DNA. D genes are given only for firm matches.

TRBV15,TRBJ1-1,.,15,CATSFRRGENTEAFF,TGTGCCACCAGCTTCCGAAGGGGGGAGAACACTGAAGCTTTCTTT
TRBV10-2,TRBJ1-5,TRBD1,13,CASNQGAGQPQHF,TGCGCCAGCAACCAGGGGGCAGGTCAGCCCCAGCATTTT
TRBV30,TRBJ1-1,.,14,CAWSLGTGITEAFF,TGTGCCTGGAGTCTCGGGACCGGGATCACTGAAGCTTTCTTT
TRBV27,TRBJ2-2,.,12,CASSLGVGELFF,TGTGCCAGCAGTTTGGGCGTTGGGGAGCTGTTTTTT
TRBV5-3,TRBJ1-5,.,15,CARSSRENRGEPQHF,TGTGCCAGAAGCTCGCGGGAAAATCGTGGCGAACCCCAGCATTTT
TRBV7-6,TRBJ2-5,.,15,CASSTGLSPRETQYF,TGTGCCAGCAGCACCGGACTCTCACCTCGAGAGACCCAGTACTTC
TRBV5-1,TRBJ1-5,.,13,CASSGGAGQPQHF,TGCGCCAGCAGCGGGGGCGCGGGTCAGCCCCAGCATTTT
TRBV7-9,TRBJ1-2,.,13,CATFPQGAYGYTF,TGTGCCACTTTCCCCCAAGGGGCCTATGGCTACACCTTC
TRBV10-2,TRBJ1-3,TRBD1,14,CASGQGADGNTIYF,TGCGCCAGCGGACAGGGGGCTGATGGAAACACCATATATTTT
TRBV10-3,TRBJ1-1,.,11,CASTANTEAFF,TGTGCCAGCACAGCGAACACTGAAGCTTTCTTT
TRBV7-8,TRBJ2-7,.,12,CASSPSSYEQYF,TGTGCCAGCAGTCCGAGCTCCTACGAGCAGTACTTC